This TCR beta chain is from a study of cytomegalovirus exposure and HLA in healthy donors. Assay used: immunoSEQ multiplex PCR; TCRdb lists only in-frame clones, some missing. The sample has under 250,000 clones, about 86% seen once; the top ten hold about 3%. The V gene lost 1 base and the J gene lost 4 bases, with 7 bases spanning the gap. The CDR3 is made up of 13 amino acids. From germline, CDR1 is SEHNR and CDR2 FQNEAQ (reference sequence). The study, taken as a whole, reports: Rarity marked most TCR sequences, yet some public TCRs occurred in many donors.

In regard to this clone: Its antigen is still unknown.

V is TRBV7-9 and J is TRBJ1-2, with D hard to call. This TCR was sampled from a man aged 18 to 30 in good health and CMV-seronegative. The sequenced material came from PBMCs. The CDR3 nucleotides read TGTGCCAGCAGCTTAGATCTCTTCTATGGCTACACCTTC. The encoded protein is CASSLDLFYGYTF. Variable domain in full (rest from reference TRBV7-9 and TRBJ1-2): DTGVSQNPRHKITKRGQNVTFRCDPISEHNRLYWYRQTLGQGPEFLTYFQNEAQLEKSRLLSDRFSAERPKGSFSTLEIQRTEQGDSAMYLCASSLDLFYGYTFGSGTRLTVV.